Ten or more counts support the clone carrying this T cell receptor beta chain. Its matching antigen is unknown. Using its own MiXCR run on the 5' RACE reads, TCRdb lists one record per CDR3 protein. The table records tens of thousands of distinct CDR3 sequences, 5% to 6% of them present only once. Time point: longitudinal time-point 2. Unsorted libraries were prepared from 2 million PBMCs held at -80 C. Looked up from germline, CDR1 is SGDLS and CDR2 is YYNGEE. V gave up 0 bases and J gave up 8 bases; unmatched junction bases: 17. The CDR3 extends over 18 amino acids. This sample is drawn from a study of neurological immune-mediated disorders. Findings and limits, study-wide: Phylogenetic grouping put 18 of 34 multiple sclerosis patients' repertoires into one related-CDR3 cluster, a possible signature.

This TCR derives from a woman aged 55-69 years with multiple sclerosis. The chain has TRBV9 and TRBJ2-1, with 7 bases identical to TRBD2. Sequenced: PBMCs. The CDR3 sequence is CASSVAPKSRTRFDEQFF. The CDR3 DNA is TGTGCCAGCAGCGTAGCTCCGAAATCGCGGACTAGGTTCGATGAGCAGTTCTTC. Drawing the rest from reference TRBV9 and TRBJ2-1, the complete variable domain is DSGVTQTPKHLITATGQRVTLRCSPRSGDLSVYWYQQSLDQGLQFLIQYYNGEERAKGNILERFSAQQFPDLHSELNLSSLELGDSALYFCASSVAPKSRTRFDEQFFGPGTRLTVL.